The 14 T cell receptor beta chains below all came from one sample that was sequenced in a study of blood T cell repertoires in COVID-19. The assay was immunoSEQ multiplex PCR, and TCRdb's table has in-frame clones only and misses some. The sample shows 200,000 or so clones, about 82% of them seen only once. Source material: peripheral blood. Every receptor here comes from a woman in her twenties or thirties with acute or convalescent COVID-19.

This clone is a singleton in its sample. This chain connects TRBV20-1 to TRBJ2-4, with a possible D match to TRBD2 (5 bases). The CDR3 runs to 16 residues. Germline V gene sequence: CDR1 DFQATT, CDR2 SNEGSKA (reference sequence). V was trimmed by 3 bases and J by 1 base, leaving 16 bases between them. The CDR3 nucleotides read TGCAGTGCTAGTCCCGTCGGCGGGCGGGCCAAAAACATTCAGTACTTC. Amino acid sequence: CSASPVGGRAKNIQYF.

The chain has TRBV12-3 or TRBV12-4 and TRBJ2-1; D unclear. V lost 4 bases and J lost 2, with 6 bases in between. This CDR3 has 13 amino acids. CDR3 amino acids: CASSSGPYNEQFF. In DNA, the CDR3 is TGTGCCAGCAGTTCAGGTCCCTACAATGAGCAGTTCTTC.

The rearrangement uses TRBV27 and TRBJ2-5, with a weak D call TRBD2 (6 bases). The CDR3 is made up of 15 amino acids. The V end lost 2 bases, the J end lost 7 bases, and 17 bases lay between the germline ends. CDR1 and CDR2 from the germline V gene are MNHEY and SMNVEV (reference sequence). The CDR3: CASSLQMGGGGTQYF. DNA for the CDR3: TGTGCCAGCAGTTTACAAATGGGAGGAGGAGGGACCCAGTACTTC.

The genes are TRBV2 and TRBJ1-2; possible D gene TRBD1, 6 bases. Trimming cost V 6 bases and J 2 bases, with 13 bases left between them. CDR1 and CDR2 (germline): SNHLY, FYNNEI. There are 14 residues in the CDR3. CDR3 sequence reads: CASRAGAANYGYTF. The DNA of the CDR3 is TGTGCCAGCAGGGCGGGGGCAGCAAACTATGGCTACACCTTC.

The chain carries TRBV6-5 and TRBJ1-5; D remains ambiguous. The CDR3 contains 15 residues. Per the germline V gene, CDR1 is MNHEY and CDR2 is SVGAGI. V lost 6 bases to trimming and J lost 1 base, with 13 bases between them. CDR3: CASRIVSGSNQPQHF. The CDR3 coding sequence is TGTGCCAGCAGGATTGTATCCGGGAGCAATCAGCCCCAGCATTTT.

The J gene is TRBJ2-2, the V gene TRBV5-1; 9 positions agree with TRBD1. Germline V lookup: CDR1 SGHRS, CDR2 YFSETQ. CDR3 length equals 17 residues. J gave up 6 bases and V 4 bases, and 13 bases lay outside the gene matches. The CDR3 nucleotides read TGCGCCAGCAGCCGCAAGGGGGGACAGGGTACCCCCGGGGAGCTGTTTTTT. Protein: CASSRKGGQGTPGELFF.

This sequence joins TRBV6-5 and TRBJ1-6; D possibly corresponds to TRBD1 (6 bases). The V end lost 6 bases, the J end lost 7 bases, and 16 bases lay between the germline ends. This CDR3 is 15 amino acids long. Germline V lookup: CDR1 MNHEY, CDR2 SVGAGI. CDR3 DNA: TGTGCCAGCAGCCCAGTGGGGGCGGCAAATTCACCCCTCCACTTT. Translated: CASSPVGAANSPLHF.

The chain couples TRBV25-1 to TRBJ2-1, with 8 bases lining up with TRBD2. This CDR3 is built from 15 residues. J gave up 8 bases and V 5 bases, and 11 bases lay outside the gene matches. CDR1 and CDR2 (germline): MGHDK, SYGVNS. CDR3 sequence: CASSSSGGASDEQFF. The CDR3 bases are TGTGCCAGCAGTAGTTCCGGGGGGGCCAGCGATGAGCAGTTCTTC.

The chain carries TRBV19 and TRBJ2-3; 8 bases line up with TRBD1. CDR3 length: 14 residues. The germline V gene encodes CDR1 LNHDA and CDR2 SQIVND (reference sequence). The V segment lost 4 bases and the J segment 3 bases; nucleotides outside the gene matches: 3. The CDR3 DNA is TGTGCCAGTAGTACCACAGGGGGAACAGATACGCAGTATTTT. Amino acid sequence: CASSTTGGTDTQYF.

CDR3 sequence reads: CASSPLQTRGYTF. CDR3 coding DNA: TGTGCCAGCAGCCCATTACAGACCCGGGGCTACACCTTC. J is TRBJ1-2 and V is TRBV14; no clear D gene. There are 13 residues in the CDR3. The ends were cut back, 4 bases at V and 8 bases at J, with 14 bases in the middle. CDR1 is SGHDN and CDR2 is FVKESK in the germline V gene.

A few counts support this clone. This chain connects TRBV28 to TRBJ1-5, with D possibly matching TRBD1 (5 bases). This CDR3 contains 16 residues. Deletions cut 4 bases from V and 3 bases from J, with 16 bases between. The germline V gene encodes CDR1 MDHEN and CDR2 SYDVKM. CDR3 sequence: CASSSPADNNNQPQHF. The CDR3 coding sequence is TGTGCCAGCAGTTCCCCCGCGGACAACAACAATCAGCCCCAGCATTTT.

The DNA of the CDR3 is TGTGCCAGCAGCCAAGAAGGCAGGGGGCTGTACTATGGCTACACCTTC. Encoded protein: CASSQEGRGLYYGYTF. V usage is TRBV3-1 (or the pseudogene TRBV3-2) and J usage is TRBJ1-2; 8 bases fit TRBD1. The CDR3 covers 16 residues. The germline V gene encodes CDR1 LGHDT and CDR2 YNNKEL (reference sequence). The junction had 6 bases not matched to a gene; V was cut back by 0 bases and J by 3 bases.

This clone was counted only a few times. The chain is built from TRBV6-2 or TRBV6-3 and TRBJ2-7; D not resolved. V was shortened by 4 bases and J by 2 bases, with 9 bases between the two germline ends. This CDR3 spans 13 amino acids. From germline, CDR1 is MNHEY and CDR2 SVGEGT. This CDR3 reads CASSLWAPYEQYF. CDR3 DNA sequence: TGTGCCAGCAGTTTATGGGCCCCCTACGAGCAGTACTTC.

DNA of the CDR3: TGTGCCAGCAGTTTGGCCGGAGGGGATACGCAGTATTTT. It is translated as CASSLAGGDTQYF. The rearrangement uses TRBV12-3 or TRBV12-4 and TRBJ2-3; D might be TRBD2 (6 bases). The V and J ends lost 3 bases and 6 bases respectively, with 10 bases between them. This CDR3 contains 13 residues.